This T cell receptor beta chain came from a study of cytomegalovirus exposure and HLA in healthy donors. As for the study in general: Among roughly 180 million T cells, an earlier analysis found 95 million to 140 million unique TCR beta sequences. Of all 400 or so donors who were genotyped, around 79% belonged to the Caucasian-associated ancestry cluster.

The PCR made use of 60 Vbeta and 13 Jbeta primers. Sequencing was performed with immunoSEQ multiplex PCR; in TCRdb, only in-frame clones are kept and a portion is missing. The sample yields around 150,000 clones, 70% to 80% seen once. For this clone: The antigen is undetermined.

Study-wide points: Sequencing likely caused a cluster of highly shared sequence variants. The authors later found HLA-associated TCR beta chains more clonally expanded than equally common others.

The ends were cut back, 0 bases at V and 2 bases at J, with 11 bases in the middle. The CDR3 contains 16 residues. Germline V gene data show CDR1 as SGDLS and CDR2 as YYNGEE. Material for sequencing was PBMCs. This receptor was identified in a man aged 50-60 years in good health and CMV-seropositive. V usage is TRBV9 and J usage is TRBJ2-2; D uncertain. Here the CDR3 reads CASSVVASVNTGELFF. DNA for the CDR3: TGTGCCAGCAGCGTAGTCGCCAGCGTAAACACCGGGGAGCTGTTTTTT.